This entry features one T cell receptor beta chain sequence. Per germline, CDR1 MNHEY and CDR2 SVGEGT. V lost 2 bases and J lost 4, with 5 bases in between. The CDR3 is 12 amino acids. In the source study's methods: Researchers report that nucleated cell counts were estimated from reference gene primer amplification. Clones were sequenced by immunoSEQ multiplex PCR, and TCRdb holds only the in-frame ones, with some missing. From that table come the V and J calls and clone size; the DNA was used to work out D and trimming. The sample holds 200,000 or so clones, nearly 85% seen once. The sample belongs to a study of blood T cell repertoires in COVID-19.

The sample consisted of peripheral blood. This chain uses TRBV6-2 or TRBV6-3 with TRBJ1-2; no reliable D call. The sequence was collected from a young woman with acute or convalescent COVID-19. The CDR3 region is CASSYAIYGYTF. The CDR3 nucleotides read TGTGCCAGCAGTTACGCGATCTATGGCTACACCTTC.